The clone carrying this T cell receptor (beta chain) was detected only once. Its antigen is as yet unknown. This sample is part of a study of cytomegalovirus exposure and HLA in healthy donors. Findings and caveats of the study: There were about 160 TCR beta chains listed as cytomegalovirus-associated. Reportedly, cytomegalovirus status was diagnosed with high sensitivity and specificity. As confirmed in vitro, a few CMV-associated chains were specific for CMV antigens. The majority of TCR sequences were rare, yet some public TCRs appeared in many donors.

This CDR3 spans 20 amino acids. CDR1 is SGDLS, CDR2 YYNGEE, per germline. Losses at the gene ends were 2 bases for V and 2 bases for J; bases not matched to a gene: 15. Using immunoSEQ multiplex PCR, the repertoire was profiled, and TCRdb retains in-frame clones only, with some absent. The sample shows about 190,000 clones, about 82% of them seen only once. The sequenced sample was PBMCs. The chain has TRBV9 and TRBJ2-3; 12 positions match TRBD2. This TCR was recovered from a woman between 18 and 30 years old in good health and CMV-seronegative. CDR3 coding DNA: TGTGCCAGCAGCGTGCCGACTAGCGGGGGAACCTCACGAATCACAGATACGCAGTATTTT. As protein: CASSVPTSGGTSRITDTQYF.